This TCR beta chain was found in a study of response to subunit inactivated influenza vaccine. Whole-study findings and limits: It was the authors' suggestion that each seasonal influenza vaccination recruits few new T cells.

TCRdb fed the RT-PCR reads into MiXCR, producing one record per CDR3 protein. The table records approximately 520,000 distinct CDR3 sequences, around 25% of them present only once. Note on this clonotype: The antigen is undetermined.

Germline V CDR1 and CDR2: MGHRA, YSYEKL. This CDR3 contains 16 residues. Trimming shortened V by 1 base and J by 2 bases, and 12 bases separated the two germline ends. This chain uses TRBV4-1 with TRBJ1-5, with a tentative D call TRBD1 (5 bases). The receptor comes from a man in his forties or fifties who received an inactivated influenza vaccine. Sequenced material: CD4+ T cells sorted from PBMCs, taken roughly 5 days after vaccination. The CDR3 sequence is CASSQGQFDGNQPQHF. In DNA, the CDR3 is TGCGCCAGCAGCCAAGGACAGTTCGATGGCAATCAGCCCCAGCATTTT.